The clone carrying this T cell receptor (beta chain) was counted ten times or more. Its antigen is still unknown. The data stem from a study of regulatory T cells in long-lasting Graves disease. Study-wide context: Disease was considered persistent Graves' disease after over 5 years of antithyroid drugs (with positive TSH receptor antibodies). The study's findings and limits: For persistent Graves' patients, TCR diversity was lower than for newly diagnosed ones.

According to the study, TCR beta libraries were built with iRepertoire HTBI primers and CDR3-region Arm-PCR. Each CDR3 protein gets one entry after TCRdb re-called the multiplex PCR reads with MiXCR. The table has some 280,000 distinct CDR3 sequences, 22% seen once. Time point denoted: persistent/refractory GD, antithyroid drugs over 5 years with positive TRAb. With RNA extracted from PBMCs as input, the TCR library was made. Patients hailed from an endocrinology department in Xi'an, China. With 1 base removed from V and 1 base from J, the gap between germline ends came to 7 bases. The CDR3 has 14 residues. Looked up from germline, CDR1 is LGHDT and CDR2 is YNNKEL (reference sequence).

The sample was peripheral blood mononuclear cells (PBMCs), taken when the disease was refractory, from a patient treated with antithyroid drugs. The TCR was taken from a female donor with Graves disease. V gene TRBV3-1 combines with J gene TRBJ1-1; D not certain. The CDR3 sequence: CASSQGHENTEAFF. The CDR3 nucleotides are TGTGCCAGCAGCCAAGGACACGAGAACACTGAAGCTTTCTTT. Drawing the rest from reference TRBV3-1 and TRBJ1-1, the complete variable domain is DTAVSQTPKYLVTQMGNDKSIKCEQNLGHDTMYWYKQDSKKFLKIMFSYNNKELIINETVPNRFSPKSPDKAHLNLHINSLELGDSAVYFCASSQGHENTEAFFGQGTRLTVV.